A single sample is the source of the 8 T cell receptor beta chains below, sequenced in a study of cytomegalovirus exposure and HLA in healthy donors. The PCR ran on 60 Vbeta and 13 Jbeta primers. Libraries were prepared by immunoSEQ multiplex PCR; TCRdb keeps only in-frame clonotypes and omits some of them. In the table there are fewer than 130,000 clones, 50% to 70% of which are singletons. The sample consisted of PBMCs. The receptors originated from a man aged 25 to 40 in good health and CMV-seropositive.

This chain links TRBV2 with TRBJ2-7, with 13 nucleotides matching TRBD2. The junction had 4 bases not matched to a gene; V was cut back by 5 bases and J by 6 bases. The CDR3 is 14 amino acids. CDR1 SNHLY and CDR2 FYNNEI come from the germline V gene. The CDR3 coding sequence is TGTGCCAGCAGTAGTGGACTAGCGGGGGCCGAGCAGTACTTC. This sequence encodes CASSSGLAGAEQYF.

The J gene is TRBJ1-2, the V gene TRBV19; 9 bases are shared with TRBD1. This CDR3 comprises 14 residues. Germline assignment: CDR1 LNHDA and CDR2 SQIVND (reference sequence). V lost 4 bases, J lost 2 bases, and 2 bases stayed unmatched. CDR3 in DNA: TGTGCCAGTAGTAGCGACAGGGGGAACTATGGCTACACCTTC. It specifies CASSSDRGNYGYTF.

About this clone: This specimen includes other DNA sequences encoding the same CDR3. V is TRBV5-1 and J is TRBJ1-6; 8 nucleotides align to TRBD1. In germline, CDR1 is SGHRS, CDR2 YFSETQ. This CDR3 has 15 residues. After removal of 0 bases from V and 9 bases from J, the junction contained 5 bases not matched to a gene. The CDR3 DNA reads as TGCGCCAGCAGCTTGGACGCAGGGGGCGGTTCACCCCTCCACTTT. This translates into CASSLDAGGGSPLHF.

This clone was detected only a few times. The V and J genes are TRBV30 and TRBJ2-1; 9 nucleotides align to TRBD2. The CDR3 has 14 residues. Germline V gene lookup returns CDR1 GTSNPN and CDR2 SVGIG (reference sequence). J lost 7 bases, V lost 4 bases, and 8 bases had no gene match. CDR3 residues: CAWIWRGGRNEQFF. The DNA of the CDR3 is TGTGCCTGGATCTGGCGGGGGGGCCGGAATGAGCAGTTCTTC.

Only a few counts were recorded for this clone. The chain links TRBV11-3 to TRBJ2-3; 7 bases are shared with TRBD2. J was trimmed by 6 bases and V by 5 bases; bases with no gene match: 2. In germline, CDR1 is SGHNT, CDR2 YENEEA. CDR3 length: 12 amino acids. The DNA for the CDR3 is TGTGCCAGCAGCGGAGCGGGGGATACGCAGTATTTT. Its protein product is CASSGAGDTQYF.

The V gene is TRBV5-5, the J gene TRBJ2-7; 13 bases match TRBD2. The CDR3 is 16 amino acids. Per the germline V gene, CDR1 is SGHKS and CDR2 is YYEKEE (reference sequence). J gave up 0 bases and V 3 bases, and 3 bases lay outside the gene matches. This CDR3 is CASSSRTSGGSYEQYF. Here the CDR3 DNA reads TGTGCCAGCAGCTCCCGGACTAGCGGGGGCTCCTACGAGCAGTACTTC.

This chain connects TRBV2 to TRBJ2-7, with D tentatively TRBD1 (6 bases). The CDR3 is 13 residues long. The V gene lost 2 bases and the J gene lost 6 bases, with 11 bases spanning the gap. Germline-derived CDR1 and CDR2 are SNHLY and FYNNEI. The CDR3 loop is CASSEYQGSEQYF. DNA of the CDR3: TGTGCCAGCAGTGAATATCAGGGGAGCGAGCAGTACTTC.

This clone appeared a few times. The CDR3 sequence: CASSPPGQAEQYF. The CDR3 coding sequence is TGTGCCAGCAGCCCTCCGGGACAGGCGGAGCAGTACTTC. The chain is built from TRBV7-9 and TRBJ2-7, with 8 bases that match TRBD1. V lost 5 bases, J lost 7 bases, and 7 bases stayed unmatched. Per the germline V gene, CDR1 is SEHNR and CDR2 is FQNEAQ (reference sequence). The CDR3 extends over 13 amino acids.